A single sample is the source of the 28 T cell receptor beta chains below, sequenced in a study of blood T cells in healthy people across ages. A J-beta primer mix and a sample-barcoded 5' primer were used in a second PCR of about 7 to 12 cycles. TCRdb analysed the 5' RACE reads with MiXCR anew, one entry per CDR3 protein. The repertoire holds under 700,000 distinct CDR3 sequences, with approximately 25% as singletons. These data were likewise used in another study, on T cells of mothers and their children.

Specimen: blood. The receptors here all came from a boy aged 5-17 years in good health.

This chain links TRBV2 with TRBJ2-1; 11 bases fit TRBD2. This CDR3 is built from 19 residues. V lost 3 bases, J lost 4 bases, and 14 bases stayed unmatched. Looked up from germline, CDR1 is SNHLY and CDR2 is FYNNEI. The CDR3 DNA follows: TGTGCCAGCAGTGAGTCTTTATGGTCTAGCGGGGGGACATACAATGAGCAGTTCTTC. Translation gives CASSESLWSSGGTYNEQFF.

This clonotype was counted only a few times. The chain has TRBV18 and TRBJ2-5; 10 bases align to TRBD2. The CDR3 totals 16 residues. After removal of 5 bases from V and 2 bases from J, the junction contained 8 bases not matched to a gene. Germline CDR1 KGHSH, CDR2 LQKENI. CDR3 protein: CASSSSSGGRQETQYF. The CDR3 DNA reads TGTGCCAGCTCATCTTCTAGCGGGGGCCGTCAAGAGACCCAGTACTTC.

This clonotype has only a few counts. This chain connects TRBV5-1 to TRBJ2-7, with a weak D call TRBD2 (5 bases). CDR1 and CDR2 from the germline V gene are SGHRS and YFSETQ. Trimming took 3 bases from V and 3 from J, leaving 13 bases between them. The CDR3 is made up of 14 amino acids. As DNA, the CDR3 is TGCGCCAGCAGCTCTTCCCCCGGGGACTACGAGCAGTACTTC. Protein product: CASSSSPGDYEQYF.

The chain couples TRBV7-2 to TRBJ1-2, with D hard to call. The ends were cut back, 5 bases at V and 0 bases at J, with 13 bases in the middle. In germline, CDR1 is SGHTA, CDR2 FQGNSA. This CDR3 has 15 residues. The CDR3 reads CASSARTGTNYGYTF. The CDR3, as DNA: TGTGCCAGCAGCGCACGAACGGGAACTAACTATGGCTACACCTTC.

The chain joins TRBV27 to TRBJ2-1, with D uncertain. CDR3 length equals 13 residues. Germline lookup yields CDR1 MNHEY and CDR2 SMNVEV (reference sequence). Trimming took off 10 bases at V and 0 bases at J, with 10 bases between the two ends. In nucleotides, the CDR3 is TGTGCCACCGCCTATAGCTCCTACAATGAGCAGTTCTTC. It specifies CATAYSSYNEQFF.

This clonotype was counted a few times. The chain links TRBV9 to TRBJ1-1, with 10 bases identical to TRBD1. V lost 0 bases and J lost 5; bases outside the gene matches: 4. Germline assignment: CDR1 SGDLS and CDR2 YYNGEE. This CDR3 is 15 amino acids long. The CDR3 DNA is TGTGCCAGCAGCGTAGTTGGACAGGGGGGGACTGAAGCTTTCTTT. Residues: CASSVVGQGGTEAFF.

The V gene is TRBV3-1, the J gene TRBJ1-2, with TRBD1 as a possible D gene (5 bases). In germline, CDR1 is LGHDT, CDR2 YNNKEL (reference sequence). Trimming took off 5 bases at V and 2 bases at J, with 15 bases between the two ends. The CDR3 spans 15 residues. This chain's CDR3 is CASSSLRDLNYGYTF. CDR3 DNA sequence: TGTGCCAGCAGCTCGCTAAGGGACCTAAACTATGGCTACACCTTC.

V and J are TRBV20-1 and TRBJ2-7, with TRBD1 identical over 8 bases. With V trimmed by 6 bases and J by 2 bases, 6 bases remained unmatched. Per the germline V gene, CDR1 is DFQATT and CDR2 is SNEGSKA (reference sequence). The CDR3 contains 13 residues. The CDR3 DNA sequence: TGCAGTGCGGAGGGACAGGCGACCTACGAGCAGTACTTC. Its protein product is CSAEGQATYEQYF.

This chain uses TRBV5-4 with TRBJ2-7; D possibly corresponds to TRBD1 (6 bases). This CDR3 has 14 amino acids. Trimming left V 2 bases short and J 3 bases short, with 12 bases between. In germline, CDR1 is SGHNT, CDR2 YYREEE (reference sequence). The CDR3 here is CASSLNRASYEQYF. CDR3 nucleotide sequence: TGTGCCAGCAGCTTAAACAGGGCGAGCTACGAGCAGTACTTC. The full variable domain, rest sourced from reference TRBV5-4 and TRBJ2-7, is ETGVTQSPTHLIKTRGQQVTLRCSSQSGHNTVSWYQQALGQGPQFIFQYYREEENGRGNFPPRFSGLQFPNYSSELNVNALELDDSALYLCASSLNRASYEQYFGPGTRLTVT.

This clonotype was detected many times. The chain links TRBV9 to TRBJ2-5; 9 nucleotides line up with TRBD2. The CDR3 loop spans 18 amino acids. Germline V lookup: CDR1 SGDLS, CDR2 YYNGEE. V lost 1 base to trimming and J lost 4 bases; unmatched junction nucleotides: 14. The CDR3 loop is CASSVFGGRALSIETQYF. In DNA form, the CDR3 reads TGTGCCAGCAGCGTATTTGGCGGGAGGGCCCTTTCAATAGAGACCCAGTACTTC.

The chain recombines TRBV7-9 with TRBJ2-3; D is unresolved. The CDR3 covers 14 residues. CDR1 is SEHNR, CDR2 FQNEAQ, per germline (reference sequence). V lost 4 bases, J lost 2 bases, and 10 bases lay in between. The CDR3 loop is CASSSVGDTDTQYF. As DNA, the CDR3 is TGTGCCAGCAGCTCCGTGGGCGACACAGATACGCAGTATTTT. Combining the CDR3 with reference TRBV7-9 and TRBJ2-3 gives the whole variable domain DTGVSQNPRHKITKRGQNVTFRCDPISEHNRLYWYRQTLGQGPEFLTYFQNEAQLEKSRLLSDRFSAERPKGSFSTLEIQRTEQGDSAMYLCASSSVGDTDTQYFGPGTRLTVL.

The chain has TRBV6-2 or TRBV6-3 and TRBJ1-1; TRBD1 is a possible D gene (5 bases). Trimming shortened V by 0 bases and J by 5 bases, and 16 bases separated the two germline ends. Germline loops: CDR1 MNHEY, CDR2 SVGEGT. CDR3 length equals 16 residues. The DNA of the CDR3 is TGTGCCAGCAGTTACTCGAATGGAGGGGTGAGGACTGAAGCTTTCTTT. It is translated as CASSYSNGGVRTEAFF.

This clonotype was found a few times. The rearrangement uses TRBV20-1 and TRBJ2-3; TRBD2 matches at 9 bases. The CDR3 is 15 residues long. Germline CDR1 and CDR2: DFQATT and SNEGSKA (reference sequence). V trimming: 8 bases; J trimming: 1 base; junction bases outside the gene matches: 10. The CDR3 loop is CSHRRRGGGTDTQYF. The DNA of the CDR3 is TGCAGTCATAGAAGGCGGGGGGGAGGCACAGATACGCAGTATTTT.

The chain carries TRBV7-8 and TRBJ2-1; 8 bases are shared with TRBD2. The CDR3 is 15 residues long. V lost 4 bases, J lost 0 bases, and 2 bases stayed unmatched. Germline V gene lookup returns CDR1 SGHVS and CDR2 FQNEAQ. In DNA, the CDR3 is TGTGCCAGCAGCTCCCGGGAGGGCTCCTACAATGAGCAGTTCTTC. Its protein product is CASSSREGSYNEQFF. Using reference TRBV7-8 and TRBJ2-1 for the parts outside the CDR3, the full variable domain is GAGVSQSPRYKVAKRGQDVALRCDPISGHVSLFWYQQALGQGPEFLTYFQNEAQLDKSGLPSDRFFAERPEGSVSTLKIQRTQQEDSAVYLCASSSREGSYNEQFFGPGTRLTVL.

The rearrangement joins TRBV6-6 to TRBJ1-2; D gene uncertain. CDR1 is MNHNY, CDR2 SVGAGI, per germline (reference sequence). The CDR3 runs 15 residues. Trimming removed 6 bases from V and 1 base from J, with 15 bases in between. This chain's CDR3 is CASSPGLVLNYGYTF. As DNA, the CDR3 is TGTGCCAGCAGCCCCGGCTTGGTACTTAACTATGGCTACACCTTC.

This chain connects TRBV12-3 or TRBV12-4 to TRBJ2-3, with unresolved D. CDR3 length: 12 residues. Trimming left V 7 bases short and J 6 bases short, with 11 bases between. DNA of the CDR3: TGTGCCAGCACCGACCCTGGGGATACGCAGTATTTT. Protein product: CASTDPGDTQYF.

This clonotype has just a few counts. The rearrangement uses TRBV18 and TRBJ2-2, with 7 nucleotides matching TRBD1. The CDR3 runs to 15 residues. Losses at the gene ends were 3 bases for V and 4 bases for J; bases not matched to a gene: 5. Germline V gives CDR1 KGHSH, CDR2 LQKENI. The CDR3 coding sequence is TGTGCCAGCTCACCCGGGACAGAACTCACCGGGGAGCTGTTTTTT. Residues: CASSPGTELTGELFF.

This clonotype was observed many times. The CDR3 region has the DNA TGTGCCAGCAGCGGCGTCCCAGGAAACACTGAAGCTTTCTTT. Protein: CASSGVPGNTEAFF. The chain couples TRBV9 to TRBJ1-1; D gene unclear. The ends were cut back, 3 bases at V and 2 bases at J, with 11 bases in the middle. The CDR3 spans 14 residues. Germline-derived CDR1 and CDR2 are SGDLS and YYNGEE.

The chain recombines TRBV7-2 with TRBJ2-5; 13 bases are a match to TRBD2. This CDR3 contains 15 residues. The junction had 8 bases not matched to a gene; V was cut back by 8 bases and J by 5 bases. CDR1 and CDR2 (germline): SGHTA, FQGNSA. CDR3 amino acids: CASSETSGRTETQYF. CDR3 DNA: TGTGCCAGCTCCGAGACTAGCGGGAGGACGGAGACCCAGTACTTC.

This chain connects TRBV28 to TRBJ2-5; TRBD2 is a possible D gene (6 bases). The J call is uncertain, as TRBJ2-1 better fits the DNA end. CDR3 length: 15 amino acids. CDR1 and CDR2 from the germline V gene are MDHEN and SYDVKM. CDR3 amino acids: CASSLSSSGRREQFF. CDR3 DNA sequence: TGTGCCAGCAGCTTGAGTTCATCCGGGAGACGTGAGCAGTTCTTC.

This clonotype was counted between two and nine times. The chain employs TRBV6-4 and TRBJ2-1; unclear D gene. CDR3 size: 14 residues. Germline-derived CDR1 and CDR2 are MRHNA and SNTAGT. Deletions cut 6 bases from V and 7 bases from J, with 16 bases between. The CDR3 here is CASSLAENGNEQFF. CDR3 nucleotide sequence: TGTGCCAGCAGCTTAGCCGAAAATGGGAATGAGCAGTTCTTC.

This clonotype came up a few times. The rearrangement joins TRBV14 to TRBJ2-7; D unresolved. V shed 2 bases and J shed 1 base, with 12 bases lying between them. The CDR3 has 15 amino acids. The germline V gene has CDR1 SGHDN and CDR2 FVKESK. The chain's CDR3 is CASSQTGLWSYEQYF. The CDR3 DNA is TGTGCCAGCAGCCAAACGGGTTTATGGTCCTACGAGCAGTACTTC.

This chain connects TRBV4-1 to TRBJ1-2, with D uncertain. From germline, CDR1 is MGHRA and CDR2 YSYEKL. V was clipped by 2 bases and J by 3 bases, with 16 bases between them. This CDR3 comprises 16 residues. The CDR3 loop is CASSQTGIVDDYGYTF. CDR3 bases: TGCGCCAGCAGCCAAACGGGGATTGTCGATGACTATGGCTACACCTTC.

This clonotype was counted between two and nine times. The chain joins TRBV5-1 to TRBJ1-6; TRBD1 might be the D (6 bases). The CDR3 spans 14 residues. Germline V gene data show CDR1 as SGHRS and CDR2 as YFSETQ. V dropped 4 bases and J dropped 10 bases, with 15 bases sitting between them. The DNA for the CDR3 is TGCGCCAGCAGCCCCCAGGGGCGCGGGTCACCCCTCCACTTT. Translated: CASSPQGRGSPLHF.

This clonotype was seen only once. The chain recombines TRBV6-6 with TRBJ2-1; no firm D call. Germline V gene lookup returns CDR1 MNHNY and CDR2 SVGAGI (reference sequence). The V and J ends lost 0 bases and 6 bases respectively, with 12 bases between them. The CDR3 runs 15 residues. CDR3 loop: CASSYSGWEVNEQFF. CDR3 DNA sequence: TGTGCCAGCAGTTACTCGGGGTGGGAAGTCAATGAGCAGTTCTTC.

The chain combines TRBV18 with TRBJ2-7, with D possibly being TRBD1 (5 bases). Germline CDR1 reads KGHSH; CDR2 reads LQKENI. The ends were cut back, 3 bases at V and 3 bases at J, with 9 bases in the middle. The CDR3 consists of 13 residues. The CDR3 nucleotides are TGTGCCAGCTCACCGACAGATGGCTACGAGCAGTACTTC. Protein sequence: CASSPTDGYEQYF.

V usage is TRBV29-1 and J usage is TRBJ1-1, with D uncertain. Germline CDR1 SQVTM, CDR2 ANQGSEA. CDR3 length equals 13 residues. The ends were cut back, 7 bases at V and 1 base at J, with 13 bases in the middle. The CDR3 is CSAGGLQNTEAFF. CDR3 sequence (DNA): TGCAGCGCCGGAGGGCTACAGAACACTGAAGCTTTCTTT.

This clonotype showed up just a few times. The chain is built from TRBV27 and TRBJ2-5, with 12 bases lining up with TRBD2. The CDR3 is 15 residues long. Germline V gene lookup returns CDR1 MNHEY and CDR2 SMNVEV (reference sequence). Trimming at V came to 7 bases and at J to 2 bases, leaving 5 bases not matched to a gene. The CDR3 sequence is CASKPSGGVQETQYF. CDR3 DNA: TGTGCCAGCAAGCCTAGCGGGGGGGTTCAAGAGACCCAGTACTTC.